The rows below give T cell receptor beta chains drawn from one sample of a study of OX40 agonist ivuxolimab in advanced cancers. Repertoires were generated with immunoSEQ multiplex PCR, while TCRdb's copy carries only in-frame clones and drops some. The repertoire includes about 91,000 clones, around 88% of them detected once, and approximately 0.5% sits in the top ten. The source material was CD4+ or CD8+ T cells sorted from blood, sampled in a trial of the OX40 agonist ivuxolimab. The receptors were gathered from an adult with an advanced solid tumor such as melanoma, head and neck, liver or kidney cancer. The conserved cysteine and the conserved F or W are not part of the CDR3 here. A D gene is named only where the DNA matches it firmly.

d_call: TRBD2; cdr3_length: 15; v_call: TRBV19; j_call: TRBJ2-3; cdr3_aa: ASSPTPLAGSTDTQY
d_call: .; cdr3_length: 13; v_call: TRBV5-5; j_call: TRBJ2-5; cdr3_aa: ASSWVSGSQETQY
d_call: .; cdr3_length: 11; v_call: TRBV9; j_call: TRBJ2-1; cdr3_aa: ASSVGGINEQF
d_call: .; cdr3_length: 13; v_call: TRBV6-1; j_call: TRBJ2-2; cdr3_aa: ASSEIPRVAGELF
d_call: .; cdr3_length: 14; v_call: TRBV5-6; j_call: TRBJ2-1; cdr3_aa: ASSFQGTSSYNEQF
d_call: .; cdr3_length: 15; v_call: TRBV4-1; j_call: TRBJ1-5; cdr3_aa: ASSQAEDWGSNQPQH
d_call: .; cdr3_length: 13; v_call: TRBV7-2; j_call: TRBJ2-6; cdr3_aa: ASSSPPTGANVLT
d_call: .; cdr3_length: 11; v_call: TRBV4-3; j_call: TRBJ1-1; cdr3_aa: ASSQERVTEAF
d_call: TRBD1; cdr3_length: 11; v_call: TRBV9; j_call: TRBJ1-3; cdr3_aa: ASSVGQGNTIY
d_call: .; cdr3_length: 14; v_call: TRBV11-2; j_call: TRBJ2-1; cdr3_aa: ASSPRDGGAHDEQF
d_call: TRBD1; cdr3_length: 15; v_call: TRBV5-4; j_call: TRBJ1-6; cdr3_aa: ASSLGGQAGRGSPLH
d_call: .; cdr3_length: 10; v_call: TRBV5-1; j_call: TRBJ2-2; cdr3_aa: ASSLRSGELF
d_call: TRBD1; cdr3_length: 14; v_call: TRBV6-6; j_call: TRBJ1-1; cdr3_aa: ASSLQTGGADAEAF
d_call: TRBD1; cdr3_length: 15; v_call: TRBV19; j_call: TRBJ1-3; cdr3_aa: ASDPGQGDRRGNTIY
d_call: .; cdr3_length: 12; v_call: TRBV5-5; j_call: TRBJ1-1; cdr3_aa: ASSQNLGDTEAF
d_call: .; cdr3_length: 11; v_call: TRBV7-9; j_call: TRBJ2-7; cdr3_aa: ASSLASDAEQY
d_call: TRBD2; cdr3_length: 13; v_call: TRBV2; j_call: TRBJ2-5; cdr3_aa: ASKGFGLVQETQY
d_call: TRBD2; cdr3_length: 13; v_call: TRBV19; j_call: TRBJ2-5; cdr3_aa: ASRMTSGGDETQY
d_call: .; cdr3_length: 13; v_call: TRBV19; j_call: TRBJ2-7; cdr3_aa: ASSIDPTSSYEQY
d_call: TRBD1; cdr3_length: 11; v_call: TRBV6-1; j_call: TRBJ2-5; cdr3_aa: ASSRDRKETQY
d_call: TRBD1; cdr3_length: 15; v_call: TRBV12-5; j_call: TRBJ2-5; cdr3_aa: ASGLAIGTGAQETQY
d_call: .; cdr3_length: 11; v_call: TRBV4-3; j_call: TRBJ1-1; cdr3_aa: ASSQDWFSEAF
d_call: .; cdr3_length: 12; v_call: TRBV18; j_call: TRBJ1-5; cdr3_aa: ASSPQGNNQPQH
d_call: TRBD1; cdr3_length: 14; v_call: TRBV9; j_call: TRBJ2-3; cdr3_aa: ASSVRDRVGTDTQY
d_call: .; cdr3_length: 13; v_call: TRBV6-4; j_call: TRBJ1-2; cdr3_aa: ASSDSIGPGGGYT
d_call: TRBD1; cdr3_length: 13; v_call: TRBV28; j_call: TRBJ1-2; cdr3_aa: ASSLGTGTNYGYT
d_call: .; cdr3_length: 14; v_call: TRBV2; j_call: TRBJ1-4; cdr3_aa: ATAFRPKSSNEKLF
d_call: .; cdr3_length: 12; v_call: TRBV7-2; j_call: TRBJ2-7; cdr3_aa: ASRSSGASYEQY
d_call: .; cdr3_length: 14; v_call: TRBV5-1; j_call: TRBJ2-1; cdr3_aa: ASSFNVGAGSNEQF
d_call: TRBD1; cdr3_length: 13; v_call: TRBV6-4; j_call: TRBJ1-5; cdr3_aa: ASSLEGGAEQPQH
d_call: .; cdr3_length: 11; v_call: TRBV11-2; j_call: TRBJ2-3; cdr3_aa: ASSLDVGDTQY
d_call: .; cdr3_length: 11; v_call: TRBV19; j_call: TRBJ1-1; cdr3_aa: ASTRWMNTEAF
d_call: .; cdr3_length: 12; v_call: TRBV27; j_call: TRBJ1-1; cdr3_aa: ASSSRGSHTEAF
d_call: TRBD1; cdr3_length: 15; v_call: TRBV28; j_call: TRBJ1-2; cdr3_aa: ASSLLIGGQGAGGYT
d_call: .; cdr3_length: 9; v_call: TRBV20-1; j_call: TRBJ2-1; cdr3_aa: SATPLPGQF
d_call: TRBD1; cdr3_length: 13; v_call: TRBV5-6; j_call: TRBJ1-1; cdr3_aa: ASSQQGGGNTEAF
d_call: .; cdr3_length: 17; v_call: TRBV4-2; j_call: TRBJ1-4; cdr3_aa: ASSQEGLIRGPRGEKLF
d_call: .; cdr3_length: 12; v_call: TRBV7-9; j_call: TRBJ1-1; cdr3_aa: ASSLEAGRPEAF
d_call: TRBD1; cdr3_length: 12; v_call: TRBV7-8; j_call: TRBJ2-7; cdr3_aa: ASSPRDSSYEQY
d_call: TRBD2; cdr3_length: 14; v_call: TRBV4-1; j_call: TRBJ2-1; cdr3_aa: ASSQDSSGFYNEQF
d_call: .; cdr3_length: 12; v_call: TRBV4-1; j_call: TRBJ2-3; cdr3_aa: ASSSWGLTDTQY
d_call: .; cdr3_length: 12; v_call: TRBV9; j_call: TRBJ2-1; cdr3_aa: ASSVVPENNEQF
d_call: .; cdr3_length: 14; v_call: TRBV7-9; j_call: TRBJ2-2; cdr3_aa: ASSSGTGGNTGELF
d_call: TRBD2; cdr3_length: 12; v_call: TRBV9; j_call: TRBJ2-3; cdr3_aa: ASSGTSYTDTQY
d_call: .; cdr3_length: 15; v_call: TRBV11-2; j_call: TRBJ1-5; cdr3_aa: ASSPIKGTKANQPQH
d_call: TRBD2; cdr3_length: 14; v_call: TRBV19; j_call: TRBJ2-1; cdr3_aa: ASSLGTSGGANEQF
d_call: TRBD1; cdr3_length: 14; v_call: TRBV19; j_call: TRBJ1-1; cdr3_aa: ASSSDRGRVNTEAF
d_call: .; cdr3_length: 11; v_call: TRBV6-1; j_call: TRBJ1-3; cdr3_aa: ASSEAGGNTIY
d_call: .; cdr3_length: 15; v_call: TRBV18; j_call: TRBJ1-1; cdr3_aa: ASSPPAGIGWNTEAF
d_call: TRBD1; cdr3_length: 12; v_call: TRBV6-5; j_call: TRBJ2-7; cdr3_aa: ASRRQGGKGEQY
d_call: .; cdr3_length: 18; v_call: TRBV29-1; j_call: TRBJ2-1; cdr3_aa: SVVGARRGGYFSFYNEQF
d_call: TRBD1; cdr3_length: 13; v_call: TRBV6-4; j_call: TRBJ1-1; cdr3_aa: ASKRDRGLDTEAF
d_call: TRBD1; cdr3_length: 13; v_call: TRBV5-4; j_call: TRBJ2-3; cdr3_aa: ASSWQGQGKDTQY
d_call: .; cdr3_length: 10; v_call: TRBV7-2; j_call: TRBJ1-2; cdr3_aa: ASSSRGDGYT
d_call: .; cdr3_length: 13; v_call: TRBV6-1; j_call: TRBJ1-6; cdr3_aa: ASRGTGGVWSPLH
d_call: TRBD1; cdr3_length: 14; v_call: TRBV9; j_call: TRBJ1-3; cdr3_aa: ASSVDTGGGGNTIY
d_call: TRBD1; cdr3_length: 12; v_call: TRBV5-1; j_call: TRBJ2-7; cdr3_aa: ASSLGQGGYEQY
d_call: TRBD1; cdr3_length: 12; v_call: TRBV27; j_call: TRBJ1-4; cdr3_aa: ASSPYRGSEKLF